The 2 T cell receptor beta chains reported below all come from one sample, sequenced in a study of blood T cell repertoires in COVID-19. Clones were sequenced by immunoSEQ multiplex PCR, and TCRdb holds only the in-frame ones, with some missing. Counted here are approximately 200,000 clones, 80% to 90% occurring once; the ten biggest clones make up about a tenth. Sequenced sample: peripheral blood. These TCRs come from a human donor with active or convalescent COVID-19. The donor label of this sample is uncertain.

The V and J genes are TRBV7-2 and TRBJ1-4, with TRBD1 matching 7 bases. The J segment lost 4 bases and the V segment lost 0 bases, leaving 5 bases of the junction unmatched. From germline, CDR1 is SGHTA and CDR2 FQGNSA. CDR3 length equals 16 residues. The chain's CDR3 is CASSLARGRGNEKLFF. For the CDR3, the DNA is TGTGCCAGCAGCTTAGCGAGGGGGCGCGGTAATGAAAAACTGTTTTTT.

Only one count was recorded for this clone. The DNA for the CDR3 is TGTGCCAGCAGCCGGACAGCATCTAACTATGGCTACACCTTC. This gives the protein CASSRTASNYGYTF. V is TRBV27 and J is TRBJ1-2; D is perhaps TRBD1 (6 bases). V gave up 6 bases and J gave up 0 bases, with 11 bases separating them. Germline CDR1 reads MNHEY; CDR2 reads SMNVEV (reference sequence). This CDR3 is built from 14 residues.